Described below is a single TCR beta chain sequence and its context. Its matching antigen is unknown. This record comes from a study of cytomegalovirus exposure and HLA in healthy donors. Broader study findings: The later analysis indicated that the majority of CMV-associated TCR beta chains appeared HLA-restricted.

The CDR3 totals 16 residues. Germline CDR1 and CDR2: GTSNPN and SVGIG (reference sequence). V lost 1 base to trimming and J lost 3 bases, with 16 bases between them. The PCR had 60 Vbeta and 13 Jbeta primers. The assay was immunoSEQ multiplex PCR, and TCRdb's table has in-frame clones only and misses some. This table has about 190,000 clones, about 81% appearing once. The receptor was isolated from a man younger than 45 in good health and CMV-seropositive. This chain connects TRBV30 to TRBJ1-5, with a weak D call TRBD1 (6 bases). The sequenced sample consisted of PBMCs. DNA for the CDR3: TGTGCCTGGAGTGACAGGGCCCAGTTTGCCAATCAGCCCCAGCATTTT. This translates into CAWSDRAQFANQPQHF.